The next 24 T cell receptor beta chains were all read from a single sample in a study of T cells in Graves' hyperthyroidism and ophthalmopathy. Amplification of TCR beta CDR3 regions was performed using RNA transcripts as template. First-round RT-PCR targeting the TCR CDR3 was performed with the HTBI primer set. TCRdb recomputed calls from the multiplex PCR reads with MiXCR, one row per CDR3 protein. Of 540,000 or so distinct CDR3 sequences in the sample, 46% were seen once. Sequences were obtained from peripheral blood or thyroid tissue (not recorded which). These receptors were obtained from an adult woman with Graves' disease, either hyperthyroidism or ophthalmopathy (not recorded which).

The DNA of the CDR3 is TGCGCCAGCAGTGAGATTTTGGGACAGGCCCACGAGCAGTACTTC. Its translation: CASSEILGQAHEQYF. The genes are TRBV10-2 and TRBJ2-7; TRBD1 agrees at 8 bases. Germline loops: CDR1 WSHSY, CDR2 SAAADI. V lost 2 bases to trimming and J lost 5 bases; unmatched junction nucleotides: 8. This CDR3 has 15 amino acids.

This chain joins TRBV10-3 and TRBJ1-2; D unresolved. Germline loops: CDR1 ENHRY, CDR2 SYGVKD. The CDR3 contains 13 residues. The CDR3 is CARDGREIEGYTF. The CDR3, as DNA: TGTGCTAGAGATGGGCGAGAGATAGAAGGCTACACCTTC.

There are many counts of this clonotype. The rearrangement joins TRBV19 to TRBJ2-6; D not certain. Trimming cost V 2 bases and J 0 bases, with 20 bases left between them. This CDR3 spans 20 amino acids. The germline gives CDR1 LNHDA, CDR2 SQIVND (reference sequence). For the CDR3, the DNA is TGTGCCAGTAGTATATCTCCCCTGGGGTGGGTTGGCTCTGGGGCCAACGTCCTGACTTTC. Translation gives CASSISPLGWVGSGANVLTF. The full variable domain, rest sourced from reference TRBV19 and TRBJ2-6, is DGGITQSPKYLFRKEGQNVTLSCEQNLNHDAMYWYRQDPGQGLRLIYYSQIVNDFQKGDIAEGYSVSREKKESFPLTVTSAQKNPTAFYLCASSISPLGWVGSGANVLTFGAGSRLTVL.

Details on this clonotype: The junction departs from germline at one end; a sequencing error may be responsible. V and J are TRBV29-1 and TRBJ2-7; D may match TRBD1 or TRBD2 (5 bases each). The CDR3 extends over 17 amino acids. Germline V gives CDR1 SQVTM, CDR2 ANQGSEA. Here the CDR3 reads CSVKERGGLAGYYEQYF. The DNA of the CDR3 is TGCAGCGTTAAAGAGAGGGGTGGGCTAGCCGGATACTACGAGCAATACTTC.

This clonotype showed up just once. Here the CDR3 reads CAISESRTSGSRATPRDTQYF. CDR3 DNA sequence: TGTGCCATCAGTGAGTCCCGAACTAGCGGGAGCCGGGCGACCCCCAGAGATACGCAGTACTTC. The V gene is TRBV10-3, the J gene TRBJ2-5, with 11 bases fitting TRBD2. The CDR3 sequence is 21 residues long. CDR1 and CDR2 from the germline V gene are ENHRY and SYGVKD. The trim removed 0 bases at V and 11 bases at J, leaving 26 bases unmatched.

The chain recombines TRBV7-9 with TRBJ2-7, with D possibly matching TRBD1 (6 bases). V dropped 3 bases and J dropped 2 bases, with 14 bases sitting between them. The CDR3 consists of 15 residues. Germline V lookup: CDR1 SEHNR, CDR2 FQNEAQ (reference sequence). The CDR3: CASSLRTAGTYEQYF. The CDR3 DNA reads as TGTGCCAGCAGCTTGAGGACAGCTGGAACCTACGAGCAGTACTTC.

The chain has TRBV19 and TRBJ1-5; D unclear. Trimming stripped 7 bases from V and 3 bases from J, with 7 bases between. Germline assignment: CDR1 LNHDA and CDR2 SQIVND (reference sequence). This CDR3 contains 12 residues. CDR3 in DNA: TGTGCCAGTATAGGTCACAATCAGCCCCAGCATTTT. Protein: CASIGHNQPQHF.

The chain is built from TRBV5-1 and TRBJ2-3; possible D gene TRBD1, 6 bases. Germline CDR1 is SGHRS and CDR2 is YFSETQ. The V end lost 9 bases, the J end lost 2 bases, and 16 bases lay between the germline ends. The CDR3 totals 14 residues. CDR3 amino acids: CATGRGHPTDTQYF. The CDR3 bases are TGCGCCACCGGCCGGGGACACCCCACAGATACGCAGTATTTT. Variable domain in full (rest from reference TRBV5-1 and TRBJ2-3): KAGVTQTPRYLIKTRGQQVTLSCSPISGHRSVSWYQQTPGQGLQFLFEYFSETQRNKGNFPGRFSGRQFSNSRSEMNVSTLELGDSALYLCATGRGHPTDTQYFGPGTRLTVL.

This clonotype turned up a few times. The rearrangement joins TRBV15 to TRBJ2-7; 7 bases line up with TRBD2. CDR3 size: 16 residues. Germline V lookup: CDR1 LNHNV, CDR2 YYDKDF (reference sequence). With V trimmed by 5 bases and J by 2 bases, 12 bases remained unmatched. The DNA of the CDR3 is TGTGCCACCAGCTTCGGATATGGGCTAGCGGCCTACGAGCAGTACTTC. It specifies CATSFGYGLAAYEQYF. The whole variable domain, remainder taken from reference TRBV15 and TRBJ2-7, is DAMVIQNPRYQVTQFGKPVTLSCSQTLNHNVMYWYQQKSSQAPKLLFHYYDKDFNNEADTPDNFQSRRPNTSFCFLDIRSPGLGDTAMYLCATSFGYGLAAYEQYFGPGTRLTVT.

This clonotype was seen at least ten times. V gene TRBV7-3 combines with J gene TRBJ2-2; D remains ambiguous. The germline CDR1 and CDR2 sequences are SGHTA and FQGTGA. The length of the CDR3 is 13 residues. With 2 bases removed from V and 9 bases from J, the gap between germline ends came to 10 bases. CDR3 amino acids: CASSLRNERELFF. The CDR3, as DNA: TGTGCCAGCAGCTTACGTAATGAGCGGGAGCTGTTTTTT.

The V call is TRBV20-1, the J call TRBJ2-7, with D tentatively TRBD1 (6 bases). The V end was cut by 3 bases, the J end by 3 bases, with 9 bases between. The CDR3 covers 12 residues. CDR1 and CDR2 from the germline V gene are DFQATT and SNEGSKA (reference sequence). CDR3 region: CSASQGYYEQYF. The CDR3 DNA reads TGCAGTGCTAGTCAGGGGTACTACGAGCAGTACTTC.

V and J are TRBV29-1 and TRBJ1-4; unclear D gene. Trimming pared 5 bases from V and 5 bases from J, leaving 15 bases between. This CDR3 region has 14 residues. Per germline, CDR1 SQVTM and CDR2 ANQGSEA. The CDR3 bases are TGCAGCGTTTGTCGCAGTCGAGGGAATGAAAAACTGTTTTTT. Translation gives CSVCRSRGNEKLFF. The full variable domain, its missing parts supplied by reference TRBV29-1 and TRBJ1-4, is SAVISQKPSRDICQRGTSLTIQCQVDSQVTMMFWYRQQPGQSLTLIATANQGSEATYESGFVIDKFPISRPNLTFSTLTVSNMSPEDSSIYLCSVCRSRGNEKLFFGSGTQLSVL.

CDR3 in amino acids: CASSSRTSGAYTF. Here the CDR3 DNA reads TGTGCCAGCAGTTCCAGGACTAGTGGCGCCTACACCTTC. The chain is built from TRBV2 and TRBJ1-2; no reliable D call. The CDR3 sequence is 13 residues long. Germline lookup yields CDR1 SNHLY and CDR2 FYNNEI. Trimming left V 5 bases short and J 10 bases short, with 17 bases between.

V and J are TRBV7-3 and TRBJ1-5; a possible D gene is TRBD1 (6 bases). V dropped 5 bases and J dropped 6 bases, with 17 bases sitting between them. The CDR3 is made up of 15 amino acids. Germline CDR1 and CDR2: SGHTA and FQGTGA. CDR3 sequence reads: CASSGLGGAAQPQHF. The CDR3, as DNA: TGTGCCAGCAGCGGGTTGGGGGGGGCGGCTCAGCCCCAGCATTTT.

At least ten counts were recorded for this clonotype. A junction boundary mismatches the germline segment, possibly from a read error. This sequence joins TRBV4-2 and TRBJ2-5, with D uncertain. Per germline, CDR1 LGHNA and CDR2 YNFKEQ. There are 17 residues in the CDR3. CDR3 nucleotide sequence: TGCGCCAGCAGCCAAGATCTAGGGTCCGGACGGCGAGAGACCCAGTACTTC. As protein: CASSQDLGSGRRETQYF.

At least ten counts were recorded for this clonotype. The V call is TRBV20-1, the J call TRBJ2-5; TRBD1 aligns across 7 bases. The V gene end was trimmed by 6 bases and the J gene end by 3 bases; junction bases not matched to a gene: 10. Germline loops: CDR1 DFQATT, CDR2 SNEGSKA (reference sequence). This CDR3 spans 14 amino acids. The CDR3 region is CSAPRDRHEETQYF. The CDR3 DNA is TGCAGTGCCCCCCGGGACAGACATGAAGAGACCCAGTACTTC.

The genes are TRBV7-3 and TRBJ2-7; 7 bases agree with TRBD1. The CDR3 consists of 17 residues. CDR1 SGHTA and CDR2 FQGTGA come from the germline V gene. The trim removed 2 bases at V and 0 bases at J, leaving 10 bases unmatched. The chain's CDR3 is CASSLDDDRAGSYEQYF. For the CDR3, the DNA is TGTGCCAGCAGCTTAGATGACGACAGGGCCGGCTCCTACGAGCAGTACTTC.

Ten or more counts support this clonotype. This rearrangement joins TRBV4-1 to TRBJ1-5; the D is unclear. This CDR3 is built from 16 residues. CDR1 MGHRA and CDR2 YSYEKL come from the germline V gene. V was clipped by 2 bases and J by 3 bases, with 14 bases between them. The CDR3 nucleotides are TGCGCCAGCAGCCAACCACAGAGAGGACTCAATCAGCCCCAGCATTTT. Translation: CASSQPQRGLNQPQHF.

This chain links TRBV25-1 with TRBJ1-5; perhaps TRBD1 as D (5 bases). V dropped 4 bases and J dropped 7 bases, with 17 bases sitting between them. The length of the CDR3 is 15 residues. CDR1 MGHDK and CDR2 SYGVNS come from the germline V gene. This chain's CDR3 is CASSASGTAGQPQHF. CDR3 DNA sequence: TGTGCCAGCAGTGCTTCGGGGACGGCGGGCCAGCCCCAGCATTTT.

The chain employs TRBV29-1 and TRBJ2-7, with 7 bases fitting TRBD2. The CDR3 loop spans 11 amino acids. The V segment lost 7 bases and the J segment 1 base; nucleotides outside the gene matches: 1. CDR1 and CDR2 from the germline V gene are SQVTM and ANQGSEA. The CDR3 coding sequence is TGCAGCGGGGGGGGGTCCTACGAGCAGTACTTC. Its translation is CSGGGSYEQYF.

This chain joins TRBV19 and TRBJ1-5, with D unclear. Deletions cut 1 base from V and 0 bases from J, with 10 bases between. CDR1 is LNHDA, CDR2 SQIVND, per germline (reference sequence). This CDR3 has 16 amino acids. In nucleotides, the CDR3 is TGTGCCAGTAGTATAGGTCGAGATTATAGCAATCAGCCCCAGCATTTT. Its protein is CASSIGRDYSNQPQHF.

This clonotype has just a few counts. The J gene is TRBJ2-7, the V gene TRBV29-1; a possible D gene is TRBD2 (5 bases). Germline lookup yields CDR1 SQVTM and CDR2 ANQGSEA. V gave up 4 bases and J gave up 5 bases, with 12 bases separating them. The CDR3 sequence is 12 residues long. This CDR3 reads CSVGEGNHEQYF. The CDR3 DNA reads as TGCAGCGTTGGAGAGGGCAACCACGAGCAGTACTTC.

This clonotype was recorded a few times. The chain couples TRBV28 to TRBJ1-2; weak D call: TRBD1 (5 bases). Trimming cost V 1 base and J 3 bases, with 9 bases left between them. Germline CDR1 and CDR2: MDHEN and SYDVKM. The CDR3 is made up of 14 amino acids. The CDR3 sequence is CASSLSGPHYGYTF. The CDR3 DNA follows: TGTGCCAGCAGTTTATCAGGGCCCCACTATGGCTACACCTTC.

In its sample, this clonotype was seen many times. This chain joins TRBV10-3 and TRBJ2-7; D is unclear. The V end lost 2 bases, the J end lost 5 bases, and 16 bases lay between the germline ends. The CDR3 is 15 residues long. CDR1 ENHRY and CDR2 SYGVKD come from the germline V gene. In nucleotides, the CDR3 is TGTGCCATCAGTGAGACGATGGGGTATCAGGACGAGCAGTACTTC. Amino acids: CAISETMGYQDEQYF.